In its sample, the clone carrying this TCR beta chain was seen once. The antigen is undetermined. The data were taken from a study of cytomegalovirus exposure and HLA in healthy donors. Study results and limitations: Rarity held for most TCR sequences, but there were some public TCRs that occurred in many donors.

The PCR ran on 60 Vbeta and 13 Jbeta primers. Libraries were prepared by immunoSEQ multiplex PCR; TCRdb keeps only in-frame clonotypes and omits some of them. The sample lists 200,000 to 300,000 clones, 78% occurring once. The TCR sequence derives from a boy aged 10-17 years in good health and CMV-seronegative. The sequencing input was PBMCs.

DNA for the CDR3: TGTGCCAGCAGCCCCCAGGGTTGGGGAGAGACCCAGTACTTC. Its protein is CASSPQGWGETQYF. This chain connects TRBV7-2 to TRBJ2-5, with D possibly TRBD1 on 5 matching bases. V shed 5 bases and J shed 4 bases, with 14 bases lying between them. This CDR3 comprises 14 residues. The germline V gene encodes CDR1 SGHTA and CDR2 FQGNSA.